This is a list of T cell receptor beta chains from one sample in a study of monozygotic twins with inflammatory bowel disease. For each CDR3 protein, TCRdb gives one entry from its re-call of the 5' RACE reads, without DNA. This listing includes 440,000 or so distinct CDR3 sequences. The sample comprised blood. Receptor source: a human donor with ulcerative colitis or Crohn's disease, or a healthy co-twin of an affected twin (not recorded which). The CDR3 runs from the conserved cysteine through the conserved F or W. Fields, in order: CDR3 protein, V gene, J gene.

CASSLQINTEAFF	TRBV5-1	TRBJ1-1
CASSSLGGTGSPLHF	TRBV6-2/TRBV6-3	TRBJ1-6
CASSPNDSPNTEAFF	TRBV12-3/TRBV12-4	TRBJ1-1
CASTVETGTANYGYTF	TRBV12-3/TRBV12-4	TRBJ1-2
CASIGILNTEAFF	TRBV19	TRBJ1-1
CASRAGIRALFF	TRBV12-3/TRBV12-4	TRBJ2-2
CASSGGTSKGNEQYF	TRBV9	TRBJ2-7
CASSLAGWSHEQYF	TRBV7-2	TRBJ2-7
CASSYSMDGGSYEQYF	TRBV6-5	TRBJ2-7
CASTPQREGLETQYF	TRBV12-3/TRBV12-4	TRBJ2-5
CASSNGLGRGYEQYF	TRBV4-3	TRBJ2-7
CASSPGDSRNTEAFF	TRBV5-5	TRBJ1-1
CASSTRLAGVKDEQFF	TRBV19	TRBJ2-1
CASSQGLAGVDEQYF	TRBV4-1	TRBJ2-7
CASSQERAGQPQHF	TRBV4-3	TRBJ1-5
CASSVGQEIGTF	TRBV11-2	TRBJ1-2
CASSLDGMEGSYEQYF	TRBV5-1	TRBJ2-7
CASSYRGGGEKLFF	TRBV12-3/TRBV12-4	TRBJ1-4
CASSPRASGRAMETQYF	TRBV7-9	TRBJ2-5
CATSPMGVQETQYF	TRBV15	TRBJ2-5
CASSWVARGETQYF	TRBV7-9	TRBJ2-5
CASSLERGRVAEQYF	TRBV7-2	TRBJ2-7
CASRLGGTSGMSTKNIQYF	TRBV28	TRBJ2-4
CASSQIFIGEQFF	TRBV7-2	TRBJ2-1
CASSTSVSGRGYNEQFF	TRBV5-1	TRBJ2-1
CASSDNDAYEQYF	TRBV2	TRBJ2-7
CAWSVRGKGGEDTQYF	TRBV30	TRBJ2-3
CASSQSRAGGPFLKNIQYF	TRBV11-3	TRBJ2-4
CASTPPGAGGYTF	TRBV11-2	TRBJ1-2
CASSLGLAGGLKADTQYF	TRBV5-5	TRBJ2-3
CATGILGELFF	TRBV24-1	TRBJ2-2
CASSSGGLSTDTQYF	TRBV11-2	TRBJ2-3
CASSPLAKGETQYF	TRBV28	TRBJ2-5
CASSIGTGVYEQYF	TRBV7-9	TRBJ2-7
CASSSVDFTDTQYF	TRBV6-2/TRBV6-3	TRBJ2-3